Below, one TCR beta chain is given with its context. Its specificity is unknown. Deletions cut 1 base from V and 1 base from J, with 10 bases between. This CDR3 region has 15 residues. Germline V gives CDR1 LGHDT, CDR2 YNNKEL (reference sequence). The data are from a study of CD8 T cells in Susac syndrome. With random hexamers, roughly 0.45 to 1 ug RNA was reverse transcribed. TCRdb reprocessed the immunoSEQ multiplex PCR reads with MiXCR, giving one entry per CDR3 protein. The data contain some 120,000 distinct CDR3 sequences, over 85% of them singletons. The study, taken as a whole, reports: Clonal expansion of CD8+ cells in Susac peaked in TEMRA cells (and in active patients).

This sequence joins TRBV3-1 and TRBJ2-5; D remains unclear. This sequence originates from a human donor with Susac syndrome. What was sequenced was CD8+ T cells from PBMCs. CDR3 in amino acids: CASSQVTAIQETQYF. The CDR3 coding sequence is TGTGCCAGCAGCCAAGTAACAGCGATCCAAGAGACCCAGTACTTC.